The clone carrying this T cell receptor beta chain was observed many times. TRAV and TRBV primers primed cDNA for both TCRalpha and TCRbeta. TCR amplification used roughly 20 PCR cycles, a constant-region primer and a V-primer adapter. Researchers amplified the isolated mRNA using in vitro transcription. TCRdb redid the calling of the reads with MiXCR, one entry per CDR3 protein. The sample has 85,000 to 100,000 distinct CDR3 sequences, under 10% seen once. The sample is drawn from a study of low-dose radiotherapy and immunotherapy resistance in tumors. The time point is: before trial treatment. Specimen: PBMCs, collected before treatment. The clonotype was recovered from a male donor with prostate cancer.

CDR3 sequence (DNA): TGTGCCAGCAGTTATAATGGGGGATACACAGATACGCAGTATTTT. Its translation is CASSYNGGYTDTQYF. The V and J genes are TRBV6-6 and TRBJ2-3; TRBD1 or TRBD2 may be the D gene (5 bases each). V lost 3 bases and J 2 bases, leaving 12 bases between the germline ends. The CDR3 contains 15 residues. The germline V gene has CDR1 MNHNY and CDR2 SVGAGI (reference sequence).